This T cell receptor beta chain was recovered during a study of OX40 agonist ivuxolimab in advanced cancers. Details on this clone: The antigen is undetermined.

Prior autoimmune disease or systemic immunosuppression barred patients. Clones were read by immunoSEQ multiplex PCR, and TCRdb kept only the in-frame ones, dropping some. The table shows about 100,000 clones, with 86% occurring only once. General study points: Clonal expansion from baseline to week 6 occurred in both CD4+ and CD8+ T cells. Relative to CD4+, CD8+ T cells held more expanded clones on average.

V lost 7 bases, J lost 4 bases, and 14 bases lay in between. The CDR3 contains 13 residues. The germline V gene has CDR1 SGHNT and CDR2 YYREEE (reference sequence). Here the sequenced sample was CD4+ or CD8+ T cells sorted from blood, taken in a trial of the OX40 agonist ivuxolimab. The rearrangement links TRBV5-4 to TRBJ1-2, with D tentatively TRBD1 (6 bases). The origin of this receptor is an adult with an advanced solid tumor such as melanoma, head and neck, liver or kidney cancer. CDR3 DNA sequence: TGTGCCAGCGGGCTTGGGGGCAGCTATGGCTACACCTTC. It specifies CASGLGGSYGYTF.